This T cell receptor beta chain was sequenced in a study of blood T cell repertoires in COVID-19. Whole-study context: Italy, Spain and the United States were the sources of the convalescent and acute COVID-19 samples. The analysed material was cDNA or gDNA that came from T cells, B-cell-depleted T cells, or PBMCs.

In the study's own analysis: Reference gene primer amplification gave nucleated cell count estimates. Only in-frame clones appear in the TCRdb table, and some are missing; sequencing was by immunoSEQ multiplex PCR. The V and J calls and clone size come from that table; D and trimming were worked out from the DNA. The table has roughly 120,000 clones, about 83% seen once; the top ten hold roughly 6%. The germline V gene encodes CDR1 MNHNY and CDR2 SVGAGI (reference sequence). The junction had 8 bases not matched to a gene; V was cut back by 6 bases and J by 3 bases. The CDR3 extends over 14 amino acids. A few counts support this clone.

This chain joins TRBV6-6 and TRBJ2-7, with 7 bases aligning to TRBD2. The sequence was collected from a man in his 70s with acute or convalescent COVID-19. Material for sequencing was peripheral blood. The CDR3 sequence: CASRPLAFIYEQYF. In DNA, the CDR3 is TGTGCCAGCAGACCACTAGCGTTCATCTACGAGCAGTACTTC.